This TCR beta chain was sequenced in a study of blood T cell repertoires in COVID-19. The data were produced by immunoSEQ multiplex PCR, yet TCRdb's version contains in-frame clones alone and is incomplete. The sample has about 400,000 clones, 86% seen once. The germline gives CDR1 SGHRS, CDR2 YFSETQ. The CDR3 consists of 14 residues. The ends were cut back, 4 bases at V and 0 bases at J, with 11 bases in the middle. The TCR originated in a woman in her twenties or thirties with active or convalescent COVID-19. This chain joins TRBV5-1 and TRBJ2-7; TRBD2 might be the D (5 bases). Sequenced material: peripheral blood. The CDR3 protein is CASSIRTGSYEQYF. CDR3 DNA sequence: TGCGCCAGCAGCATAAGGACTGGCTCCTACGAGCAGTACTTC.